This entry describes one T cell receptor beta chain. Other DNA sequences in the same sample also yield this CDR3. This specimen comes from a study of shared clonotypes between healthy human individuals. Across the study: Donor ages ranged 18 to 49 years: a couple of women, a few men.

V was pared by 6 bases and J by 1 base, with 6 bases between. Germline-derived CDR1 and CDR2 are DFQATT and SNEGSKA (reference sequence). This CDR3 contains 11 residues. Genomic DNA from each subset was divided evenly over several immunoSEQ plates. The repertoire was sequenced with immunoSEQ multiplex PCR; TCRdb's copy has only in-frame clones and lacks some. The sample carries 2.3 million or so clones, approximately 95% recorded once. Each donor was a Caucasian adult residing in Nashville, Tennessee. The sequence was obtained from a man younger than 35 in good health. Some clones in this sample may be carry-over from other donors' samples. The specimen sequenced was naive CD4+ T cells from PBMCs. Stated subset: CD45RA+ positively selected. V gene TRBV20-1 combines with J gene TRBJ2-5; D remains unclear. CDR3 sequence: CSAETQETQYF. Here the CDR3 DNA reads TGCAGTGCAGAGACCCAAGAGACCCAGTACTTC.